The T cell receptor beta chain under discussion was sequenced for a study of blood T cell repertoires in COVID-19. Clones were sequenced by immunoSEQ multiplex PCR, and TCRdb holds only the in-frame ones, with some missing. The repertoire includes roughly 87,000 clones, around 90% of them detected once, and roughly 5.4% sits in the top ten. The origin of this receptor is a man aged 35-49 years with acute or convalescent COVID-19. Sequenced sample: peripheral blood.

This CDR3 reads CATSRPAPRGSHEQYF. CDR3 bases: TGTGCCACCAGCAGACCCGCCCCCCGCGGGAGCCACGAGCAGTACTTC. The J gene is TRBJ2-7, the V gene TRBV15; 7 positions agree with TRBD2. The CDR3 sequence is 16 residues long. The J segment lost 5 bases and the V segment lost 2 bases, leaving 12 bases of the junction unmatched. Per the germline V gene, CDR1 is LNHNV and CDR2 is YYDKDF (reference sequence).